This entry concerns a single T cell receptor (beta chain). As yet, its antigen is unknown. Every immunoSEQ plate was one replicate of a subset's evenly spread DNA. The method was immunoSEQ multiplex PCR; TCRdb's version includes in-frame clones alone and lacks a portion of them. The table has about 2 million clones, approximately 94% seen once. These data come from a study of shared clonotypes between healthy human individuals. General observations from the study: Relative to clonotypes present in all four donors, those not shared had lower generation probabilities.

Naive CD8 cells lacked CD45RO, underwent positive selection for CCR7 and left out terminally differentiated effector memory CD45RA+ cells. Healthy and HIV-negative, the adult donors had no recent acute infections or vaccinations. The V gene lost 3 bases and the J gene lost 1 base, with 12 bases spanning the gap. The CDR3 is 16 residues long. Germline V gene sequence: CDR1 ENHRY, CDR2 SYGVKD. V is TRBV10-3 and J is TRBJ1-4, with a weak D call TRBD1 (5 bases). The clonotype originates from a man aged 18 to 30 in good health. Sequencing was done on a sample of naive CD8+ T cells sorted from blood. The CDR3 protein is CAISEGGEITNEKLFF. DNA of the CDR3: TGTGCCATCAGTGAAGGAGGGGAGATAACTAATGAAAAACTGTTTTTT.